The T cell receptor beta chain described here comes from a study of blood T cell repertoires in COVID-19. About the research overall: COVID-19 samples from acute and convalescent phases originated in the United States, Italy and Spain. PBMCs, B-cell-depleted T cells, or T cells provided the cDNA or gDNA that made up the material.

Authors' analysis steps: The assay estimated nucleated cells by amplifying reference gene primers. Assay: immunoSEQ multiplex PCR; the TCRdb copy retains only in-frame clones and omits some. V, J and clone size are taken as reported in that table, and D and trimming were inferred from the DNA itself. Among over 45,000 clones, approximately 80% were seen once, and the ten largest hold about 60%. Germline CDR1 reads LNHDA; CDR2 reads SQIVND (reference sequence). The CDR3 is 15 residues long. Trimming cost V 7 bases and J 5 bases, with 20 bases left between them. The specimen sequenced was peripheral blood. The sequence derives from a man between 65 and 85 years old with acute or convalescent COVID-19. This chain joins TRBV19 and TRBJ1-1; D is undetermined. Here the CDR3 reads CASIKTSLGETEAFF. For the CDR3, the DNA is TGTGCCAGTATTAAAACGTCCCTCGGGGAGACTGAAGCTTTCTTT.